The following is a T cell receptor beta chain sequence with its context. This clone occurred a few times. There is no known antigen for this receptor. No much larger clone is present one base from it, and per-base qualities are unavailable. This sample is drawn from a study of radiation and T cells in renal cell carcinoma (TCRdb year 2020). Broadly, across the study: The samples were obtained from a clinical trial, where primary renal cell carcinomas were treated with 15 Gy stereotactic body radiation therapy and then removed by nephrectomy 4 weeks afterward. In the 53 samples combined, some 4,100,000 unique CDR3 nucleotide sequences were found, encoding approximately 2,900,000 unique CDR3 amino acid sequences. In total, roughly 51 samples underwent TCR beta sequencing: some 26 tumors plus 27 peripheral blood samples.

According to the study, the label for this sample's time point signals: baseline pretreatment blood. In light of the paper, this sample's treatment or condition label describes: 15 Gy SBRT to primary tumor, nephrectomy 4 weeks later. To track tumor-enriched clonotypes, serial peripheral blood was sampled from radiation-treated patients at baseline and at 2 weeks and 4 weeks after SBRT. Every patient had renal cell carcinoma of clear cell pathology. The QIAamp DNA Blood Mini Kit (Qiagen) was used to prepare genomic DNA for TCR sequencing. The analyses included only samples that passed all quality control checks. The full study reports these points: Top tumor clonotypes rose in blood from baseline to 2 weeks post-radiation, then contracted by 4 weeks, suggesting transient expansion of tumor-resident clones. The single-armed trial design could not address effects of radiation dose or scheduling on the TCR repertoire. Because no pretreatment tumor biopsies were available, whether clonotypes were present in the tumor at baseline could not be determined. Tracking of blood repertoire dynamics stopped at roughly 4 weeks after treatment, with no follow-up past that point.

The immunoSEQ kit was used, according to the manufacturer's recommendations, to generate TCR beta libraries from genomic DNA. For library preparation, a first multiplex PCR was performed with proprietary primers, followed by a second PCR in which unique barcodes were added, and bead cleanups were performed after each round. Each sample batch included a kit-provided positive control reaction and a negative control reaction. The final libraries were assessed on an Agilent 4200 TapeStation D1000 ScreenTape, pooled by volume, and quantified by qPCR. Sequencing ran on an Illumina NextSeq500 with a MidOutput 150-cycle cartridge, using 156 Read1 and 15 Index1 cycles with kit custom primers. The pooled library was loaded at about 0.93 pM with roughly 19% PhiX control spiked in. From the authors' description of their analysis: Vendor-processed data were analyzed in R, with a clonotype defined as all T cells sharing the same CDR3 nucleotide sequence. In the clone abundance analyses, frequencies were normalized to the 10,000 most abundant clones in each sample. Before analysis, public T cell clones were removed, and these numbered fewer than six per sample on average. A difference in abundance of at least 32-fold between compartments was used to define tumor-enriched and baseline blood-enriched clonotypes. A beta-binomial differential abundance model was applied to find clonotypes that expanded or contracted between blood time points. The Baroni-Urbani and Buser coefficient was used to measure tumor-blood repertoire similarity, and groups were compared with two-tailed Wilcoxon tests in R. TCRdb stores this immuneACCESS table with in-frame sequences only. Part of the clones is absent; in the studies checked, under half of the shortfall reflects unresolved V genes, and no reason is known for the rest. D and trimming were read from the DNA, whereas the V and J calls and clone size are those reported in that table. The table for this sample lists roughly 120,000 clones; roughly 80% of them were counted only once. The ten biggest clones cover 2.5% to 3.5% of the sample.

The sequencing here drew on blood, taken from a patient whose treatment included radiotherapy and nephrectomy. This TCR was recovered from a woman aged 60-75 years with renal cell carcinoma.

The base sequence is TGTGCCAGCAGGGGGACAGGGGCCCTTGGCACTGAAGCTTTCTTT. It codes for CASRGTGALGTEAFF. The sequence links TRBV7-9 to TRBJ1-1, with TRBD1 matching 10 junction bases. Trimmed from V: 6 bases; trimmed from J: 4 bases; junction bases lacking a gene match: 8. The germline V gene (reference sequence) provides CDR1 SEHNR and CDR2 FQNEAQ. Measured from the cysteine to the phenylalanine, the CDR3 is 15 residues long. Only the CDR3 DNA stays, 45 bases, in frame from base 1.